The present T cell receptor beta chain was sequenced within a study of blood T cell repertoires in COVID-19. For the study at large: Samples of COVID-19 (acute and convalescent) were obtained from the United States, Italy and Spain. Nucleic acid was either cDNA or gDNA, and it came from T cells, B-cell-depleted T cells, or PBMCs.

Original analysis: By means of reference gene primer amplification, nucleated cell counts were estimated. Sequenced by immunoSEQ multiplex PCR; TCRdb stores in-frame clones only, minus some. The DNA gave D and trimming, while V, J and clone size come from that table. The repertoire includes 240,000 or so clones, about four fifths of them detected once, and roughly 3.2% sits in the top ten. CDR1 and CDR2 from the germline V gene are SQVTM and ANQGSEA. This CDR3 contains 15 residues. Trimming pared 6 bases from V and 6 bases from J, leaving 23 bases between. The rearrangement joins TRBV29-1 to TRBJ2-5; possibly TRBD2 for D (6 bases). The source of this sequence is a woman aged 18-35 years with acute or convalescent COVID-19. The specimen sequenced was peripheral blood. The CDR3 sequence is CSVAQMEGSGQTQYF. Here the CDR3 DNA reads TGCAGCGTGGCTCAGATGGAGGGGAGTGGGCAGACCCAGTACTTC. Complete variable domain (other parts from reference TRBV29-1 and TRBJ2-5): SAVISQKPSRDICQRGTSLTIQCQVDSQVTMMFWYRQQPGQSLTLIATANQGSEATYESGFVIDKFPISRPNLTFSTLTVSNMSPEDSSIYLCSVAQMEGSGQTQYFGPGTRLLVL.